This T cell receptor beta chain was recorded in a study of persistence of HIV-infected CD4 T cells. Looking at the study overall: Up to roughly 180 mL blood was drawn at multiple time points; a couple of donors had single-time leukapheresis.

This clone has a single count. Its antigen is still unknown. Sequencing used immunoSEQ version 4 in survey mode. Produced via immunoSEQ multiplex PCR; TCRdb's table is partial and in-frame only. The repertoire holds 25,000 to 35,000 clones, with roughly 70% as singletons. Unmatched junction bases numbered 9, after V lost 7 bases and J lost 6 bases. The CDR3 covers 13 residues. Germline V CDR1 and CDR2: LNHDA, SQIVND (reference sequence). Notes on the study in general: Degenerate expanded CDR3beta sequences were enriched among CMV- and Gag-responding cells. CMV- and Gag-responding cells had lower TCRbeta richness than CD3/CD28-responding cells.

An overlapping HIV-1 Gag peptide pool stimulated these cells at roughly 1 ug/peptide/mL. Sorting of responding CD4+ T cells relied on upregulated CD40 ligand together with CD69. This TCR derives from an adult man with HIV who was CMV-seropositive. The rearrangement uses TRBV19 and TRBJ2-7; 7 bases line up with TRBD2. This sample comprised CD4+ T cells sorted from PBMCs after roughly 19-hour stimulation, obtained from a patient who received antiretroviral therapy. The CDR3 region is CASKAGSFGEQYF. As DNA, the CDR3 is TGTGCCAGTAAAGCGGGATCCTTTGGCGAGCAGTACTTC.